This T cell receptor beta chain emerged from a study of blood T cell repertoires in COVID-19. Study-level background: Collection of acute and convalescent COVID-19 samples took place in the United States, Italy and Spain. PBMCs, B-cell-depleted T cells, or T cells were the source of the cDNA or gDNA that made up the material.

V trimming: 5 bases; J trimming: 6 bases; junction bases outside the gene matches: 5. Germline V CDR1 and CDR2: SNHLY, FYNNEI. This CDR3 contains 14 residues. The assay was immunoSEQ multiplex PCR, and TCRdb's table has in-frame clones only and misses some. Here the sample spans roughly 76,000 clones, around 86% being singletons. The sample taken for sequencing was peripheral blood. The rearrangement links TRBV2 to TRBJ1-4; TRBD1 agrees at 8 bases. This clonotype originated in a woman of 80 years or more with active or convalescent COVID-19. CDR3 coding DNA: TGTGCCAGCAGTTTGACAGGGGTGGATGAAAAACTGTTTTTT. Residues: CASSLTGVDEKLFF.